This entry concerns a single TCR beta chain. The sample comes from a study of T cells after yellow fever vaccination. The CDR3 is made up of 15 amino acids. J lost 3 bases, V lost 2 bases, and 6 bases had no gene match. The germline V gene has CDR1 SGHTA and CDR2 FQGTGA. TCRdb called the 5' RACE reads again in MiXCR, with one record for every CDR3 protein. The sample includes 500,000 to 650,000 distinct CDR3 sequences, around 12% of them seen just once. The clonotype comes from a man between 25 and 39 years old who received the YFV17D yellow fever vaccine. Here the sequenced sample was PBMCs, taken on the day of the yellow fever booster vaccination. This rearrangement joins TRBV7-3 to TRBJ1-1; 7 nucleotides match TRBD1. The CDR3 region has the DNA TGTGCCAGCAGCTTACGCGGGGACAGCTACACTGAAGCTTTCTTT. It yields the protein CASSLRGDSYTEAFF.